The 26 T cell receptor beta chains below were found in one sample sequenced in a study of T-cell reconstitution after alpha-beta-depleted transplantation in children. Preparation of the TCRbeta library used unique molecular identifiers. MiXCR, applied by TCRdb to the PCR reads, yields one record per CDR3 protein. The sample shows fewer than 750,000 distinct CDR3 sequences, 20% to 25% of them seen only once. The source material was PBMCs, mostly from graft donor cells, sampled 360 days after TCRalphabeta/CD19-depleted stem cell transplant. The receptors stem from a boy in the first two years of life who had a stem cell transplant for acute myeloid leukemia, so the T cells may come from the graft donor.

This clonotype was seen more than once but under ten times. V gene TRBV7-2 combines with J gene TRBJ2-5; D ambiguous. The CDR3 is 14 amino acids. Trimming stripped 0 bases from V and 6 bases from J, with 11 bases between. Germline CDR1 SGHTA, CDR2 FQGNSA. The CDR3: CASSLANAFQTQYF. The CDR3 region has the DNA TGTGCCAGCAGCTTAGCGAACGCGTTTCAGACCCAGTACTTC.

This clonotype has just a few counts. The genes are TRBV6-5 and TRBJ1-1; possible D gene TRBD1, 5 bases. CDR3 length: 13 amino acids. V lost 2 bases, J lost 6 bases, and 10 bases lay in between. Per the germline V gene, CDR1 is MNHEY and CDR2 is SVGAGI. CDR3 bases: TGTGCCAGCAGTTACACGGGGGGGGCTGAAGCTTTCTTT. Protein product: CASSYTGGAEAFF.

The rearrangement joins TRBV5-6 to TRBJ2-2; TRBD2 matches 8 bases. The trim removed 4 bases at V and 3 bases at J, leaving 11 bases unmatched. CDR3 size: 17 residues. Germline CDR1 and CDR2: SGHDT and YYEEEE. CDR3 DNA sequence: TGTGCCAGCAGCCGCCGACGGGGAGCGGGGGACACCGGGGAGCTGTTTTTT. Its translation is CASSRRRGAGDTGELFF. The full variable domain, its missing parts supplied by reference TRBV5-6 and TRBJ2-2, is DAGVTQSPTHLIKTRGQQVTLRCSPKSGHDTVSWYQQALGQGPQFIFQYYEEEERQRGNFPDRFSGHQFPNYSSELNVNALLLGDSALYLCASSRRRGAGDTGELFFGEGSRLTVL.

This clonotype was seen ten or more times. V is TRBV11-2 and J is TRBJ2-3; possible D gene TRBD2, 5 bases. The ends were cut back, 1 base at V and 3 bases at J, with 11 bases in the middle. The germline V gene encodes CDR1 SGHAT and CDR2 FQNNGV. The CDR3 spans 15 residues. The CDR3 region is CASSLVGSRTDTQYF. For the CDR3, the DNA is TGTGCCAGCAGCTTAGTAGGGAGCAGGACAGATACGCAGTATTTT. The whole variable domain, filled in from reference TRBV11-2 and TRBJ2-3, reads EAGVAQSPRYKIIEKRQSVAFWCNPISGHATLYWYQQILGQGPKLLIQFQNNGVVDDSQLPKDRFSAERLKGVDSTLKIQPAKLEDSAVYLCASSLVGSRTDTQYFGPGTRLTVL.

This chain connects TRBV19 to TRBJ1-5; D possibly corresponds to TRBD1 (6 bases). The CDR3 sequence is 15 residues long. The germline V gene has CDR1 LNHDA and CDR2 SQIVND (reference sequence). V dropped 4 bases and J dropped 4 bases, with 14 bases sitting between them. CDR3 region: CASSSYRESNQPQHF. CDR3 sequence (DNA): TGTGCCAGTAGTAGCTACAGGGAAAGTAATCAGCCCCAGCATTTT.

This rearrangement joins TRBV9 to TRBJ2-1; tentatively, D is TRBD1 or TRBD2 (6 bases each). The CDR3 loop spans 21 amino acids. V shed 0 bases and J shed 1 base, with 26 bases lying between them. CDR1 is SGDLS, CDR2 YYNGEE, per germline. CDR3: CASSVGLGRGLSMRSYNEQFF. The CDR3 DNA reads as TGTGCCAGCAGCGTAGGTCTCGGTCGGGGGCTAAGCATGAGGTCCTACAATGAGCAGTTCTTC.

This clonotype appeared once. DNA of the CDR3: TGTGCCAGCAGTGGGTTGGGCTCGGGCTCCTACAATGAGCAGTTCTTC. Protein sequence: CASSGLGSGSYNEQFF. The chain is built from TRBV25-1 and TRBJ2-1; D unresolved. This CDR3 contains 16 residues. Trimming left V 4 bases short and J 0 bases short, with 13 bases between. Germline CDR1 reads MGHDK; CDR2 reads SYGVNS.

V gene TRBV20-1 combines with J gene TRBJ1-1; D may be TRBD1 (6 bases). Per germline, CDR1 DFQATT and CDR2 SNEGSKA (reference sequence). V lost 7 bases and J lost 6, with 21 bases in between. The CDR3 runs to 14 residues. CDR3 residues: CSVSRGGRGAEAFF. DNA of the CDR3: TGCAGTGTTAGTCGCGGGGGGCGAGGAGCTGAAGCTTTCTTT.

The chain uses TRBV4-3 and TRBJ1-1, with TRBD1 as a possible D gene (6 bases). Germline V lookup: CDR1 LGHNA, CDR2 YSLEER. The CDR3 contains 17 residues. Trimming took off 0 bases at V and 0 bases at J, with 14 bases between the two ends. The CDR3: CASSQDDDRRLNTEAFF. In DNA form, the CDR3 reads TGCGCCAGCAGCCAAGATGACGACAGGCGGTTGAACACTGAAGCTTTCTTT.

This sequence joins TRBV20-1 and TRBJ2-1; possible D gene TRBD2, 6 bases. Germline V lookup: CDR1 DFQATT, CDR2 SNEGSKA (reference sequence). The CDR3 totals 14 residues. The V end lost 4 bases, the J end lost 7 bases, and 17 bases lay between the germline ends. The CDR3 DNA follows: TGCAGTGCTAAGGTAGCGGACCTTGGGAATGAGCAGTTCTTC. It translates to CSAKVADLGNEQFF.

The chain uses TRBV9 and TRBJ2-5, with 7 bases matching TRBD2. V was clipped by 3 bases and J by 10 bases; unmatched bases: 6. This CDR3 spans 12 amino acids. CDR1 and CDR2 from the germline V gene are SGDLS and YYNGEE. Here the CDR3 DNA reads TGTGCCAGCAGCGCCCGGGGGGAGGGCCAGTACTTC. It is translated as CASSARGEGQYF.

This clonotype was found a few times. This chain joins TRBV7-9 and TRBJ2-5, with TRBD1 as a possible D gene (6 bases). Germline CDR1 is SEHNR and CDR2 is FQNEAQ (reference sequence). V gave up 2 bases and J gave up 3 bases, with 10 bases separating them. There are 14 residues in the CDR3. DNA of the CDR3: TGTGCCAGCAGCTTAAGACAGGCGAAAGAGACCCAGTACTTC. It is translated as CASSLRQAKETQYF.

This clonotype has a handful of counts. V and J are TRBV19 and TRBJ1-1; D not resolved. V gave up 4 bases and J gave up 0 bases, with 15 bases separating them. Germline-derived CDR1 and CDR2 are LNHDA and SQIVND (reference sequence). The length of the CDR3 is 16 residues. The DNA for the CDR3 is TGTGCCAGTAGTACCTACACAAAGACCGTGAACACTGAAGCTTTCTTT. Protein sequence: CASSTYTKTVNTEAFF.

J is TRBJ1-4 and V is TRBV6-1; D is uncertain. CDR3 length: 16 residues. Trimming pared 2 bases from V and 5 bases from J, leaving 15 bases between. CDR1 and CDR2 from the germline V gene are MNHNS and SASEGT. The CDR3 is CASSEPPGMANEKLFF. The CDR3 DNA reads as TGTGCCAGCAGTGAACCTCCCGGAATGGCAAATGAAAAACTGTTTTTT.

This clonotype was detected ten times or more. The gene calls are TRBV29-1 and TRBJ2-7, with 8 positions matching TRBD1. V trimming: 6 bases; J trimming: 0 bases; junction bases outside the gene matches: 7. This CDR3 is 14 amino acids long. Germline V gene data show CDR1 as SQVTM and CDR2 as ANQGSEA. The CDR3 region is CSVRGQGTSYEQYF. The DNA for the CDR3 is TGCAGCGTCCGCGGACAGGGCACCTCCTACGAGCAGTACTTC.

The chain links TRBV25-1 to TRBJ2-7, with TRBD2 as a possible D gene (6 bases). This CDR3 has 14 residues. Germline V gene lookup returns CDR1 MGHDK and CDR2 SYGVNS. V lost 6 bases and J lost 5, with 17 bases in between. The CDR3 region is CASSSLLANHEQYF. In DNA form, the CDR3 reads TGTGCCAGCAGCTCTCTCCTAGCGAACCACGAGCAGTACTTC.

This clonotype was observed a handful of times. The V gene is TRBV6-5, the J gene TRBJ2-7; the D call may be TRBD1 or TRBD2 (5 bases each). Germline V gene sequence: CDR1 MNHEY, CDR2 SVGAGI. CDR3 length: 15 amino acids. V lost 6 bases and J 4 bases, leaving 19 bases between the germline ends. The CDR3: CASSSGTWEIYEQYV. The CDR3, as DNA: TGTGCCAGCAGCTCCGGGACGTGGGAGATATACGAGCAGTACGTC.

The CDR3 nucleotides read TGTGCCAGCAGTTACCCGCGGGGAGGGGAGGGCAATCAGCCCCAGCATTTT. This codes for CASSYPRGGEGNQPQHF. This sequence joins TRBV6-5 and TRBJ1-5; TRBD1 is a possible D gene (5 bases). The germline V and J ends were trimmed by 2 bases and 2 bases, with 16 bases remaining between them. The germline V gene has CDR1 MNHEY and CDR2 SVGAGI. The CDR3 loop spans 17 amino acids.

The table lists this clonotype with a few counts. The J gene is TRBJ1-1, the V gene TRBV7-9; D is unclear. CDR1 is SEHNR and CDR2 is FQNEAQ in the germline V gene (reference sequence). The V end lost 3 bases, the J end lost 7 bases, and 9 bases lay between the germline ends. This CDR3 region has 12 residues. Here the CDR3 DNA reads TGTGCCAGCAGCTTTAGCCCCGATGAAGCTTTCTTT. Its protein is CASSFSPDEAFF.

The chain employs TRBV27 and TRBJ2-1; D remains unclear. V was clipped by 5 bases and J by 8 bases, with 16 bases between them. Germline V gives CDR1 MNHEY, CDR2 SMNVEV (reference sequence). This CDR3 is 14 amino acids long. CDR3: CASSRLERFDEQFF. For the CDR3, the DNA is TGTGCCAGCAGTCGGCTAGAACGCTTCGATGAGCAGTTCTTC.

In its sample, this clonotype was seen once. The rearrangement joins TRBV11-2 to TRBJ2-3; 12 bases agree with TRBD2. Germline CDR1 and CDR2: SGHAT and FQNNGV. J lost 8 bases, V lost 5 bases, and 11 bases had no gene match. The CDR3 sequence is 16 residues long. The CDR3 DNA sequence: TGTGCCAGCAGCCAAACTAGCGGGGGGTCTTCCGCTACGCAGTATTTT. As protein: CASSQTSGGSSATQYF.

This clonotype was seen at least ten times. The chain recombines TRBV7-9 with TRBJ2-1; perhaps D is TRBD1 or TRBD2 (6 bases each). Germline lookup yields CDR1 SEHNR and CDR2 FQNEAQ (reference sequence). The V end lost 4 bases, the J end lost 4 bases, and 14 bases lay between the germline ends. This CDR3 comprises 15 residues. The CDR3 bases are TGTGCCAGCAGCTCACCGGGGGACACGTACAATGAGCAGTTCTTC. The encoded protein is CASSSPGDTYNEQFF.

Many counts were recorded for this clonotype. The rearrangement joins TRBV13 to TRBJ2-7, with 7 bases identical to TRBD1. Per the germline V gene, CDR1 is PRHDT and CDR2 is FYEKMQ (reference sequence). This CDR3 comprises 14 residues. The V segment lost 4 bases and the J segment 4 bases; nucleotides outside the gene matches: 7. CDR3: CASSSRDRGYEQYF. CDR3 DNA: TGTGCCAGCAGCTCCCGGGACAGAGGGTACGAGCAGTACTTC.

This clonotype was detected many times. V and J are TRBV6-5 and TRBJ2-1; the D gene is possibly TRBD1 (6 bases). CDR1 MNHEY and CDR2 SVGAGI come from the germline V gene. The CDR3 covers 13 residues. V lost 4 bases to trimming and J lost 4 bases, with 8 bases between them. CDR3 in DNA: TGTGCCAGCAGTTCGGACAGTTACAATGAGCAGTTCTTC. This codes for CASSSDSYNEQFF.

At least ten counts were recorded for this clonotype. This chain connects TRBV12-3 or TRBV12-4 to TRBJ2-7, with 8 bases that match TRBD2. V lost 4 bases and J lost 2; bases outside the gene matches: 4. The CDR3 spans 14 residues. The CDR3 bases are TGTGCCAGCAGTTATCGCGGGGGGCCCTACGAGCAGTACTTC. Protein: CASSYRGGPYEQYF.

The rearrangement joins TRBV6-2 or TRBV6-3 to TRBJ1-1, with TRBD1 as a possible D gene (5 bases). Trimming cost V 0 bases and J 4 bases, with 12 bases left between them. Germline V CDR1 and CDR2: MNHEY, SVGEGT. CDR3 length: 15 amino acids. CDR3: CASSYSGPNPTEAFF. CDR3 DNA sequence: TGTGCCAGCAGTTACTCGGGGCCCAACCCCACTGAAGCTTTCTTT.